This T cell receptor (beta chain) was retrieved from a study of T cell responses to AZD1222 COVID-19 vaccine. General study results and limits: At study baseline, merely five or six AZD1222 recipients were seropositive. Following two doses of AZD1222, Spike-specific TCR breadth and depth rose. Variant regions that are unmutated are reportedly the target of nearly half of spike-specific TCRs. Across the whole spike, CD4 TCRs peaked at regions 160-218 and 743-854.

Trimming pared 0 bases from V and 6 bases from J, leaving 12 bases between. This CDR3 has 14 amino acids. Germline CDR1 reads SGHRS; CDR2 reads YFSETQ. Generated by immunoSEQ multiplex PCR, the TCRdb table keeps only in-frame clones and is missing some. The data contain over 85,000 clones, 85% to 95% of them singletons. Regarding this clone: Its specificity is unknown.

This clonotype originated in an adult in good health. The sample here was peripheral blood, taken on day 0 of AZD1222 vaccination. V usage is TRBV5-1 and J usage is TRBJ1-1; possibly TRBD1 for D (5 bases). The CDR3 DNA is TGCGCCAGCAGCTTGGGCGGGGGGATTGCTGAAGCTTTCTTT. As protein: CASSLGGGIAEAFF. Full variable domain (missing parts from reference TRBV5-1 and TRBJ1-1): KAGVTQTPRYLIKTRGQQVTLSCSPISGHRSVSWYQQTPGQGLQFLFEYFSETQRNKGNFPGRFSGRQFSNSRSEMNVSTLELGDSALYLCASSLGGGIAEAFFGQGTRLTVV.